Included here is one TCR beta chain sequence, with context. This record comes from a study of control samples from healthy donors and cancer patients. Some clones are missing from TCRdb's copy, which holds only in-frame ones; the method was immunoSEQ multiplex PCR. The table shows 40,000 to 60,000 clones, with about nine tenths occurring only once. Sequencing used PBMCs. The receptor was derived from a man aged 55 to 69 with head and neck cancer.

In nucleotides, the CDR3 is TGTGCCAGCAGCTCGCGACTCGGCACAGATACGCAGTATTTT. This translates into CASSSRLGTDTQYF. The chain combines TRBV9 with TRBJ2-3; D gene unclear. The CDR3 extends over 14 amino acids. The germline V gene encodes CDR1 SGDLS and CDR2 YYNGEE. Trimming cost V 4 bases and J 1 base, with 10 bases left between them.